This T cell receptor (beta chain) is drawn from a study of T cells in Graves' hyperthyroidism and ophthalmopathy. Diagnoses rested on clinical symptoms, serum thyroxine and TRAb, thyroid ultrasound and orbital computed tomography. RNA transcripts gave rise to amplified TCR beta CDR3 regions. The TCR CDR3 first-round RT-PCR relied on the HTBI primer set. TCRdb passed the multiplex PCR reads through MiXCR, listing each CDR3 protein once. The data contain about 99,000 distinct CDR3 sequences, about half of them seen just once; the ten biggest clones take up roughly 26%. Turning to this clonotype: No DNA is shown, since the ends of the CDR3 on it are uncertain; the CDR3 is the one TCRdb lists.

Source material: blood. The receptor's source is a man aged 40-49 years with Graves' hyperthyroidism.

The CDR3 here is CASSIYLCSVEVAGPTYSNQPQHF. The chain couples TRBV9 to TRBJ1-5. Germline CDR1 SGDLS, CDR2 YYNGEE. 24 amino acids form the CDR3, both terminal residues included.